This T cell receptor (beta chain) is from a study of identical twins. Study-wide findings and caveats: Cross-sectional statistical analysis was relied on for the conclusions, without the same donors being followed.

V lost 6 bases and J lost 4; bases outside the gene matches: 9. This CDR3 is built from 18 residues. The germline gives CDR1 MDHEN, CDR2 SYDVKM. TCRdb called the 5' RACE reads again in MiXCR, with one record for every CDR3 protein. The data contain fewer than 550,000 distinct CDR3 sequences, about 15% of them singletons. This clonotype showed up just a few times. The target antigen is unknown. The same sample was also studied in work on yellow fever vaccine responses in identical twins.

The clonotype was recovered from a woman in her late teens or twenties in good health. The sample taken for sequencing was CD4+ T cells sorted from blood. The chain is built from TRBV28 and TRBJ2-1; 16 nucleotides line up with TRBD2. The CDR3 coding sequence is TGTGCCAGCAGCTCCGGGACTAGCGGGGGGGCTTGGTACAATGAGCAGTTCTTC. Its translation is CASSSGTSGGAWYNEQFF. The complete variable domain, with remaining parts taken from reference TRBV28 and TRBJ2-1, reads DVKVTQSSRYLVKRTGEKVFLECVQDMDHENMFWYRQDPGLGLRLIYFSYDVKMKEKGDIPEGYSVSREKKERFSLILESASTNQTSMYLCASSSGTSGGAWYNEQFFGPGTRLTVL.